This TCR beta chain was sequenced for a study of T cell responses to AZD1222 COVID-19 vaccine. The study, taken as a whole, reports: The peak T cell response came first, and repertoires were sampled only after it. Close to half of spike-specific TCRs reportedly recognize unmutated variant regions. Possibly, clonal diversity was underestimated; donors were largely white British and included more females.

Using immunoSEQ multiplex PCR, the repertoire was profiled, and TCRdb retains in-frame clones only, with some absent. The table has approximately 150,000 clones, 90% seen once. Comment on this clone: Its antigen is not known.

The germline CDR1 and CDR2 sequences are SGHAT and FQNNGV. This CDR3 is 13 amino acids long. V lost 0 bases, J lost 10 bases, and 13 bases lay in between. This receptor was taken from an adult who received the AZD1222 COVID-19 vaccine. This chain connects TRBV11-2 to TRBJ2-7; no clear D. The sequencing here drew on peripheral blood, taken 28 days after the second AZD1222 dose. CDR3 residues: CASSLDRNSRQYF. DNA for the CDR3: TGTGCCAGCAGCTTAGATCGTAACTCCCGACAGTACTTC. Complete variable domain (other parts from reference TRBV11-2 and TRBJ2-7): EAGVAQSPRYKIIEKRQSVAFWCNPISGHATLYWYQQILGQGPKLLIQFQNNGVVDDSQLPKDRFSAERLKGVDSTLKIQPAKLEDSAVYLCASSLDRNSRQYFGPGTRLTVT.